Following are 17 T cell receptor beta chains from one sample sequenced in a study of shared clonotypes between healthy human individuals. Only in-frame clones appear in the TCRdb table, and some are missing; sequencing was by immunoSEQ multiplex PCR. The sample includes around 1.9 million clones, more than 85% of them seen just once. Positive CCR7 selection of CD45RO-negative cells yielded the naive CD8 cells, and terminally differentiated effector memory CD45RA+ cells were excluded. Material: naive CD8+ T cells from PBMCs. These receptors were obtained from a man between 18 and 29 years old in good health. Some clones in this sample may be carry-over from other donors' samples.

J is TRBJ2-5 and V is TRBV28; 13 bases are shared with TRBD2. This CDR3 spans 21 amino acids. Trimming at V came to 7 bases and at J to 2 bases, leaving 22 bases not matched to a gene. The germline V gene encodes CDR1 MDHEN and CDR2 SYDVKM. As DNA, the CDR3 is TGTGCCAGCACCCATCCGCCCGGACGGAAACTAGCGGGAGGGACTCAAGAGACCCAGTACTTC. Its protein is CASTHPPGRKLAGGTQETQYF.

The chain combines TRBV19 with TRBJ1-5; tentative D call: TRBD1 (5 bases). The CDR3 loop spans 14 amino acids. V lost 2 bases and J 4 bases, leaving 9 bases between the germline ends. Germline loops: CDR1 LNHDA, CDR2 SQIVND (reference sequence). This chain's CDR3 is CASSIIQANQPQHF. The CDR3 DNA sequence: TGTGCCAGTAGTATAATACAGGCGAATCAGCCCCAGCATTTT.

The V call is TRBV28, the J call TRBJ2-7; no definite D call. This CDR3 contains 13 residues. Between the trimmed V and J ends, which lost 6 bases and 1 base, there was a span of 10 bases. The V gene's germline CDR1 is MDHEN and CDR2 SYDVKM. The CDR3 loop is CASRPEVSYEQYF. CDR3 nucleotide sequence: TGTGCCAGCAGACCCGAAGTTTCCTACGAGCAGTACTTC.

The chain employs TRBV13 and TRBJ1-1; the match to TRBD1 covers 7 bases. Germline-derived CDR1 and CDR2 are PRHDT and FYEKMQ (reference sequence). V lost 5 bases, J lost 0 bases, and 12 bases stayed unmatched. There are 17 residues in the CDR3. The CDR3 coding sequence is TGTGCCAGCAGCCCACGACTAGGGGGCGATTTGAACACTGAAGCTTTCTTT. This translates into CASSPRLGGDLNTEAFF.

The genes are TRBV28 and TRBJ1-1; 8 bases align to TRBD1. With V trimmed by 3 bases and J by 2 bases, 5 bases remained unmatched. The V gene's germline CDR1 is MDHEN and CDR2 SYDVKM. This CDR3 is built from 15 residues. The CDR3 DNA sequence: TGTGCCAGCAGTTTCCCGGGACAGGTTAACACTGAAGCTTTCTTT. Amino acid sequence: CASSFPGQVNTEAFF.

This CDR3 reads CAISEWDESSYEQYF. CDR3 sequence (DNA): TGTGCCATCAGTGAGTGGGACGAGAGCTCCTACGAGCAGTACTTC. The chain employs TRBV10-3 and TRBJ2-7; D could derive from TRBD1 or TRBD2 (5 bases each). The CDR3 is made up of 15 amino acids. The V end was cut by 1 base, the J end by 0 bases, with 10 bases between. The V gene's germline CDR1 is ENHRY and CDR2 SYGVKD.

The rearrangement joins TRBV19 to TRBJ2-7; no firm D call. CDR1 and CDR2 (germline): LNHDA, SQIVND (reference sequence). CDR3 length: 12 amino acids. Trimming took 3 bases from V and 6 from J, leaving 9 bases between them. In nucleotides, the CDR3 is TGTGCCAGTAGTATGCTCGGTCGCGAGCAGTACTTC. This sequence encodes CASSMLGREQYF.

The chain is built from TRBV27 and TRBJ2-1; no clear D gene. Germline V gene lookup returns CDR1 MNHEY and CDR2 SMNVEV (reference sequence). V lost 7 bases to trimming and J lost 2 bases, with 9 bases between them. CDR3 length: 13 residues. The CDR3 DNA reads as TGTGCCAGCACCCATCGGCCCTACAATGAGCAGTTCTTC. This codes for CASTHRPYNEQFF.

The chain links TRBV7-9 to TRBJ2-1, with D unresolved. The ends were cut back, 8 bases at V and 0 bases at J, with 11 bases in the middle. Germline V lookup: CDR1 SEHNR, CDR2 FQNEAQ (reference sequence). The CDR3 has 14 amino acids. This CDR3 is CASERPVSYNEQFF. CDR3 nucleotide sequence: TGTGCCAGCGAAAGGCCGGTCTCCTACAATGAGCAGTTCTTC. The full variable domain, completed using reference TRBV7-9 and TRBJ2-1, is DTGVSQNPRHKITKRGQNVTFRCDPISEHNRLYWYRQTLGQGPEFLTYFQNEAQLEKSRLLSDRFSAERPKGSFSTLEIQRTEQGDSAMYLCASERPVSYNEQFFGPGTRLTVL.

Worth noting for this clone: The same CDR3 also results from other DNA sequences found in this sample. This chain uses TRBV28 with TRBJ2-7; weak D call: TRBD2 (5 bases). V lost 2 bases, J lost 3 bases, and 11 bases lay in between. The CDR3 has 14 residues. Germline CDR1 reads MDHEN; CDR2 reads SYDVKM. The CDR3 region has the DNA TGTGCCAGCAGTTTAGGAGGTGAGAACTACGAGCAGTACTTC. It specifies CASSLGGENYEQYF.

The rearrangement uses TRBV6-6 and TRBJ2-7; perhaps TRBD1 as D (6 bases). Germline V gene sequence: CDR1 MNHNY, CDR2 SVGAGI (reference sequence). The CDR3 spans 12 residues. V was clipped by 10 bases and J by 2 bases, with 12 bases between them. The CDR3 bases are TGTGCCACTCAACAGGGAACCTACGAGCAGTACTTC. It is translated as CATQQGTYEQYF.

J is TRBJ2-7 and V is TRBV4-1; D tentatively reads TRBD1 or TRBD2 (5 bases each). Germline lookup yields CDR1 MGHRA and CDR2 YSYEKL. The CDR3 runs 13 residues. V was cut by 2 bases and J by 6 bases, with 11 bases left in between. The CDR3 protein is CASSQTGTPEQYF. The CDR3, as DNA: TGCGCCAGCAGCCAAACCGGGACGCCCGAGCAGTACTTC.

The chain joins TRBV5-1 to TRBJ1-2; TRBD1 matches 9 bases. The CDR3 is 12 residues long. Unmatched junction bases numbered 4, after V lost 5 bases and J lost 8 bases. Germline CDR1 reads SGHRS; CDR2 reads YFSETQ. In DNA form, the CDR3 reads TGCGCCAGCAGACAGGGGGCAATGGGCTACACCTTC. Its protein product is CASRQGAMGYTF.

V usage is TRBV19 and J usage is TRBJ2-1; tentatively, D is TRBD2 (6 bases). Between the trimmed V and J ends, which lost 1 base and 3 bases, there was a span of 13 bases. Germline V gene data show CDR1 as LNHDA and CDR2 as SQIVND (reference sequence). The CDR3 is 16 amino acids. CDR3 nucleotide sequence: TGTGCCAGTAGTATAGGGGCGGGAACGGACTACAATGAGCAGTTCTTC. Translating it yields CASSIGAGTDYNEQFF. Based on the CDR3 plus reference TRBV19 and TRBJ2-1, the full variable domain is DGGITQSPKYLFRKEGQNVTLSCEQNLNHDAMYWYRQDPGQGLRLIYYSQIVNDFQKGDIAEGYSVSREKKESFPLTVTSAQKNPTAFYLCASSIGAGTDYNEQFFGPGTRLTVL.

The chain joins TRBV4-3 to TRBJ1-2; TRBD1 agrees at 9 bases. Trimming cost V 4 bases and J 4 bases; bases outside gene matches: 7. Germline V gives CDR1 LGHNA, CDR2 YSLEER. This CDR3 is 15 amino acids long. CDR3 coding DNA: TGCGCCAGCAGCCCGGGACAGGGCCGTCTCTATGGCTACACCTTC. It yields the protein CASSPGQGRLYGYTF.

CDR3 coding DNA: TGTGCCAGCAGCCAAAGGGGATCAAGCTATGGCTACACCTTC. Translating gives CASSQRGSSYGYTF. This sequence joins TRBV14 and TRBJ1-2, with a tentative D call TRBD1 (5 bases). V lost 2 bases to trimming and J lost 4 bases, with 11 bases between them. Per the germline V gene, CDR1 is SGHDN and CDR2 is FVKESK. The CDR3 extends over 14 amino acids.

This chain uses TRBV7-9 with TRBJ2-6; D not resolved. Trimming shortened V by 5 bases and J by 1 base, and 12 bases separated the two germline ends. The CDR3 loop spans 16 amino acids. Germline assignment: CDR1 SEHNR and CDR2 FQNEAQ (reference sequence). The CDR3 loop is CASSRIMVSGANVLTF. Here the CDR3 DNA reads TGTGCCAGCAGCCGAATCATGGTGTCTGGGGCCAACGTCCTGACTTTC.